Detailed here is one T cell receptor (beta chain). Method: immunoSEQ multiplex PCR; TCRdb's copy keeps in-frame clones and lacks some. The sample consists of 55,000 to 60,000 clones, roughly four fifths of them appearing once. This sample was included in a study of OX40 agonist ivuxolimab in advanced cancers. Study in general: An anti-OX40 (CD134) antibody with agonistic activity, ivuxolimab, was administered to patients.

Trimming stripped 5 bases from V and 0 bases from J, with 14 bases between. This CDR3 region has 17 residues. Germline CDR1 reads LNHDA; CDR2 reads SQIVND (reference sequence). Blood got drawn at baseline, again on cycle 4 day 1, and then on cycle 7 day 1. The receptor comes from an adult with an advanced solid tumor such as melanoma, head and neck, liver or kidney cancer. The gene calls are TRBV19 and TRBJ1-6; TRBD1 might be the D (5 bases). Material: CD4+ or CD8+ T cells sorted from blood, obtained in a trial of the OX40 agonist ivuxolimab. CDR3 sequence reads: CASSLRQTTSYNSPLHF. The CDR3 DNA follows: TGTGCCAGTAGTCTCAGACAGACAACCTCCTATAATTCACCCCTCCACTTT. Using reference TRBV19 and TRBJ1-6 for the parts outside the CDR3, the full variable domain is DGGITQSPKYLFRKEGQNVTLSCEQNLNHDAMYWYRQDPGQGLRLIYYSQIVNDFQKGDIAEGYSVSREKKESFPLTVTSAQKNPTAFYLCASSLRQTTSYNSPLHFGNGTRLTVT.